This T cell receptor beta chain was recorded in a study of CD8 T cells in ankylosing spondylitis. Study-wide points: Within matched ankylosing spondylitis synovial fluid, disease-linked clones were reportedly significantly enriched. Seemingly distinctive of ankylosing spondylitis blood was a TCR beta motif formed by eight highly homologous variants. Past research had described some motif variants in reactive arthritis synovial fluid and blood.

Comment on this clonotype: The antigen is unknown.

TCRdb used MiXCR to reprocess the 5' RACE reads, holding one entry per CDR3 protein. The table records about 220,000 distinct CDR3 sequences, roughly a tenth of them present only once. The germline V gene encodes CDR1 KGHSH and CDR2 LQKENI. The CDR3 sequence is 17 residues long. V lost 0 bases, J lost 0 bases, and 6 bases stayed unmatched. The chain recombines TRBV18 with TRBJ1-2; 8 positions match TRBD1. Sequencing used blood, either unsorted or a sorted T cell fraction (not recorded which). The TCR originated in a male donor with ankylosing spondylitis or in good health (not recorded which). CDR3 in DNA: TGTGCCAGCTCACCACCGCTTAGGGACAGGACTAACTATGGCTACACCTTC. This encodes CASSPPLRDRTNYGYTF.